These 26 T cell receptor beta chains were sequenced from one sample in a study of vaccination effects on CD4 cells after COVID-19. ViraFEST expansion of antigen-specific CD4+ T cells with viral peptide pools preceded sequencing. Having been cultured for ten to eleven days, the cells underwent CD4+ T cell isolation. Each participant was administered two doses of either the BNT162b2 or the mRNA-1273 vaccine. Data came from immunoSEQ multiplex PCR; TCRdb stores just in-frame clones and leaves some out. The data show 70,000 to 85,000 clones, about 80% seen once. Their antigen targets remain unknown. The input for sequencing was CD4+ T cells from PBMCs cultured with HCoV-229E spike peptides, taken after COVID-19 vaccination. Every receptor here comes from a human donor who received a COVID-19 vaccine.

The DNA of the CDR3 is TGTGCCAGTAACCAGCGATGGAGCACCGGGGAGCTGTTTTTT. Its protein product is CASNQRWSTGELFF. V usage is TRBV19 and J usage is TRBJ2-2; unclear D gene. Germline V gene sequence: CDR1 LNHDA, CDR2 SQIVND (reference sequence). CDR3 length equals 14 residues. The ends were cut back, 7 bases at V and 4 bases at J, with 13 bases in the middle.

The gene calls are TRBV18 and TRBJ1-4; D is ambiguous. The germline V gene has CDR1 KGHSH and CDR2 LQKENI. With 4 bases removed from V and 2 bases from J, the gap between germline ends came to 8 bases. This CDR3 is built from 14 residues. The CDR3 nucleotides read TGTGCCAGCTCACTTGGGGATACTAATGAAAAACTGTTTTTT. It translates to CASSLGDTNEKLFF.

The chain joins TRBV10-3 to TRBJ2-1; tentatively, D is TRBD1 (5 bases). CDR1 and CDR2 (germline): ENHRY, SYGVKD. This CDR3 region has 14 residues. The V gene lost 2 bases and the J gene lost 9 bases, with 14 bases spanning the gap. CDR3 in amino acids: CAISEGAKAVEQFF. The CDR3 DNA follows: TGTGCCATCAGTGAGGGGGCTAAGGCCGTTGAGCAGTTCTTC.

This clone has just one count. The chain couples TRBV2 to TRBJ2-5, with 10 bases that match TRBD1. V gave up 9 bases and J gave up 4 bases; unmatched junction bases: 5. The CDR3 is made up of 13 amino acids. Germline CDR1 SNHLY, CDR2 FYNNEI. The CDR3 DNA reads TGTGCCAGAGACAGGGGGCGAGGAGAGACCCAGTACTTC. Translated, it gives CARDRGRGETQYF. The full variable domain, with the rest looked up from reference TRBV2 and TRBJ2-5, is EPEVTQTPSHQVTQMGQEVILRCVPISNHLYFYWYRQILGQKVEFLVSFYNNEISEKSEIFDDQFSVERPDGSNFTLKIRSTKLEDSAMYFCARDRGRGETQYFGPGTRLLVL.

J is TRBJ2-7 and V is TRBV10-2; D not certain. The germline V gene encodes CDR1 WSHSY and CDR2 SAAADI. This CDR3 region has 13 residues. V dropped 5 bases and J dropped 3 bases, with 11 bases sitting between them. Here the CDR3 reads CASSLVRDYEQYV. In nucleotides, the CDR3 is TGCGCCAGCAGTCTCGTTAGGGACTACGAGCAGTACGTC.

This sequence joins TRBV24-1 and TRBJ2-5; D tentatively fits TRBD1 or TRBD2 (5 bases each). This CDR3 is built from 15 residues. Germline CDR1 and CDR2: KGHDR and SFDVKD. The ends were cut back, 6 bases at V and 4 bases at J, with 17 bases in the middle. Here the CDR3 reads CATSNTRGRGETQYF. CDR3 nucleotides: TGTGCCACCAGTAACACCCGGGGCCGGGGAGAGACCCAGTACTTC.

The CDR3 protein is CASSDRGQGNTGELFF. The CDR3 coding sequence is TGTGCCAGCAGTGACAGGGGACAGGGGAACACCGGGGAGCTGTTTTTT. The chain employs TRBV9 and TRBJ2-2; 9 bases align to TRBD1. Germline CDR1 is SGDLS and CDR2 is YYNGEE. The ends lost 5 bases at V and 1 base at J; junction bases unmatched: 6. This CDR3 contains 16 residues.

The chain carries TRBV24-1 and TRBJ1-1, with D uncertain. The CDR3 covers 13 residues. Germline-derived CDR1 and CDR2 are KGHDR and SFDVKD. V was trimmed by 4 bases and J by 0 bases, leaving 5 bases between them. The CDR3 DNA is TGTGCCACCAGTGAGGAGATGAACACTGAAGCTTTCTTT. This gives the protein CATSEEMNTEAFF.

The rearrangement joins TRBV6-1 to TRBJ1-2, with TRBD1 identical over 11 bases. With V trimmed by 3 bases and J by 4 bases, 10 bases remained unmatched. The length of the CDR3 is 17 residues. CDR1 is MNHNS and CDR2 is SASEGT in the germline V gene. As DNA, the CDR3 is TGTGCCAGCAGTGACCTCGGCGGGACAGGGGGATTCTATGGCTACACCTTC. This encodes CASSDLGGTGGFYGYTF.

The rearrangement links TRBV5-1 to TRBJ2-2, with 10 bases lining up with TRBD1. The CDR3 extends over 15 amino acids. Germline CDR1 SGHRS, CDR2 YFSETQ. Trimming removed 4 bases from V and 5 bases from J; junction bases left unmatched: 5. The CDR3 spells CASSDPGQGTGELFF. The CDR3 nucleotides are TGCGCCAGCAGCGATCCGGGACAGGGGACCGGGGAGCTGTTTTTT.

The chain carries TRBV6-5 and TRBJ1-6; 8 nucleotides line up with TRBD1. Trimming took 6 bases from V and 5 from J; bases not matched to a gene: 6. Looked up from germline, CDR1 is MNHEY and CDR2 is SVGAGI. The CDR3 is 15 residues long. CDR3 residues: CASRRQGRNNSPLHF. CDR3 nucleotides: TGTGCCAGCAGGCGACAGGGGCGGAATAATTCACCCCTCCACTTT.

The V call is TRBV6-5, the J call TRBJ1-2, with D unresolved. The germline V and J ends were trimmed by 6 bases and 8 bases, with 16 bases remaining between them. This CDR3 is built from 13 residues. Germline values: CDR1 MNHEY, CDR2 SVGAGI. The CDR3 coding sequence is TGTGCCAGCAGACCGGAACTATTCTCGGGCTACACCTTC. Its translation: CASRPELFSGYTF.

This clone occurred a few times. The chain is built from TRBV28 and TRBJ1-6; D is undetermined. Trimming shortened V by 5 bases and J by 14 bases, and 10 bases separated the two germline ends. Germline CDR1 reads MDHEN; CDR2 reads SYDVKM. This CDR3 is built from 11 residues. This CDR3 is CASSGARALHF. The DNA for the CDR3 is TGTGCCAGCAGTGGAGCAAGGGCCCTCCACTTT.

The CDR3: CASSSEGGGRTNTGELFF. The CDR3 DNA follows: TGTGCCAGCAGCTCCGAGGGGGGGGGCCGAACGAACACCGGGGAGCTGTTTTTT. The chain couples TRBV7-3 to TRBJ2-2; TRBD2 is a possible D gene (7 bases). Trimming took 4 bases from V and 0 from J, leaving 18 bases between them. The CDR3 spans 18 residues. Germline V gene data show CDR1 as SGHTA and CDR2 as FQGTGA.

The chain carries TRBV24-1 and TRBJ1-5; TRBD1 matches 8 bases. The germline gives CDR1 KGHDR, CDR2 SFDVKD. This CDR3 is built from 13 residues. V gave up 9 bases and J gave up 6 bases; unmatched junction bases: 6. The CDR3 nucleotides are TGTGCCACCCAGGACAGGGCGGGTCAGCCCCAGCATTTT. Protein sequence: CATQDRAGQPQHF.

This clone showed up just a few times. The rearrangement joins TRBV3-1 (or the pseudogene TRBV3-2) to TRBJ1-1; D gene unclear. V was clipped by 3 bases and J by 3 bases, with 11 bases between them. The CDR3 extends over 14 amino acids. The V gene's germline CDR1 is LGHDT and CDR2 YNNKEL (reference sequence). Written as DNA, the CDR3 is TGTGCCAGCAGCCAGGCCGCAGGAGACACTGAAGCTTTCTTT. Amino acids: CASSQAAGDTEAFF.

The chain carries TRBV5-1 and TRBJ1-3; D gene uncertain. Trimming removed 0 bases from V and 2 bases from J, with 12 bases in between. From germline, CDR1 is SGHRS and CDR2 YFSETQ. The CDR3 extends over 16 amino acids. The CDR3 region is CASSLASGNAGNTIYF. DNA of the CDR3: TGCGCCAGCAGCTTGGCGTCTGGGAACGCTGGAAACACCATATATTTT.

The V and J genes are TRBV7-9 and TRBJ2-3; TRBD2 matches at 15 bases. J gave up 4 bases and V 2 bases, and 4 bases lay outside the gene matches. The length of the CDR3 is 17 residues. The germline CDR1 and CDR2 sequences are SEHNR and FQNEAQ (reference sequence). The CDR3 sequence: CASSLRTSGGASDTQYF. DNA for the CDR3: TGTGCCAGCAGCTTACGGACTAGCGGGGGGGCCTCAGATACGCAGTATTTT.

The sample holds one count of this clone. The V and J genes are TRBV11-2 and TRBJ1-4; D not resolved. Trimming removed 6 bases at V and 5 bases at J, with 13 bases between. The germline V gene has CDR1 SGHAT and CDR2 FQNNGV. CDR3 length equals 14 residues. Written as DNA, the CDR3 is TGTGCCAGCAGACCAACGAACGGGAATGAAAAACTGTTTTTT. Translated, it gives CASRPTNGNEKLFF.

The CDR3 sequence: CASSIDRSNQPQHF. The DNA for the CDR3 is TGTGCCAGTAGTATAGACAGGAGCAATCAGCCCCAGCATTTT. The rearrangement links TRBV19 to TRBJ1-5; D not resolved. V gave up 0 bases and J gave up 1 base, with 4 bases separating them. Germline loops: CDR1 LNHDA, CDR2 SQIVND (reference sequence). The CDR3 runs 14 residues.

This clone occurred once. V is TRBV27 and J is TRBJ2-2, with unresolved D. V dropped 7 bases and J dropped 6 bases, with 21 bases sitting between them. The CDR3 covers 16 residues. CDR1 is MNHEY, CDR2 SMNVEV, per germline (reference sequence). CDR3 coding DNA: TGTGCCAGCACTCCCCGTGGGCAAGGGTGGGCCGGGGAGCTGTTTTTT. Its protein is CASTPRGQGWAGELFF.

The chain joins TRBV20-1 to TRBJ2-5, with D hard to call. There are 11 residues in the CDR3. V gave up 3 bases and J gave up 5 bases, with 7 bases separating them. Per the germline V gene, CDR1 is DFQATT and CDR2 is SNEGSKA (reference sequence). In nucleotides, the CDR3 is TGCAGTGCTAGCTCCCAGGAGACCCAGTACTTC. As protein: CSASSQETQYF.

The J gene is TRBJ2-7, the V gene TRBV6-5; D may be TRBD2 (6 bases). Germline values: CDR1 MNHEY, CDR2 SVGAGI. Trimming left V 7 bases short and J 1 base short, with 17 bases between. The CDR3 consists of 15 residues. As DNA, the CDR3 is TGTGCCAGCACCAAAGGGGAGGTTAAATCCTACGAGCAGTACGTC. It specifies CASTKGEVKSYEQYV.

The chain employs TRBV5-6 and TRBJ1-2; the match to TRBD1 covers 11 bases. V lost 5 bases and J lost 3; bases outside the gene matches: 6. The CDR3 length is 15 residues. Germline CDR1 SGHDT, CDR2 YYEEEE. DNA of the CDR3: TGTGCCAGCAGGCGGACAGGGGGCGTGGACTATGGCTACACCTTC. This codes for CASRRTGGVDYGYTF. The full variable domain, rest sourced from reference TRBV5-6 and TRBJ1-2, is DAGVTQSPTHLIKTRGQQVTLRCSPKSGHDTVSWYQQALGQGPQFIFQYYEEEERQRGNFPDRFSGHQFPNYSSELNVNALLLGDSALYLCASRRTGGVDYGYTFGSGTRLTVV.

The genes are TRBV18 and TRBJ2-2, with 10 bases fitting TRBD2. CDR1 is KGHSH and CDR2 is LQKENI in the germline V gene. The CDR3 sequence is 18 residues long. The trim removed 4 bases at V and 4 bases at J, leaving 12 bases unmatched. The CDR3 sequence: CASSRTRAGGPSTGELFF. The CDR3 nucleotides are TGTGCCAGCTCACGGACGCGAGCGGGGGGGCCGAGCACCGGGGAGCTGTTTTTT. Looking up the rest from reference TRBV18 and TRBJ2-2 gives the full variable domain: NAGVMQNPRHLVRRRGQEARLRCSPMKGHSHVYWYRQLPEEGLKFMVYLQKENIIDESGMPKERFSAEFPKEGPSILRIQQVVRGDSAAYFCASSRTRAGGPSTGELFFGEGSRLTVL.

The chain couples TRBV9 to TRBJ1-6; no reliable D call. Looked up from germline, CDR1 is SGDLS and CDR2 is YYNGEE. This CDR3 comprises 16 residues. The ends were cut back, 0 bases at V and 6 bases at J, with 13 bases in the middle. This CDR3 is CASSVASAIGNSPLHF. CDR3 sequence (DNA): TGTGCCAGCAGCGTAGCATCGGCGATTGGTAATTCACCCCTCCACTTT.